A single T cell receptor beta chain is shown here with its context. These data belong to a study of T cells in Graves' hyperthyroidism and ophthalmopathy. It was RNA transcripts that yielded the amplified TCR beta CDR3 regions. HTBI primers were used for first-round RT-PCR of the TCR CDR3. TCRdb called the multiplex PCR reads again in MiXCR, with one record for every CDR3 protein. The repertoire consists of 460,000 or so distinct CDR3 sequences, with around 14% occurring once and the leading ten covering around a sixth. This CDR3 has 15 residues. Germline V gene sequence: CDR1 LNHDA, CDR2 SQIVND (reference sequence). The V segment lost 6 bases and the J segment 7 bases; nucleotides outside the gene matches: 8.

Sequencing was performed on blood. The clonotype originates from a young woman with Graves' hyperthyroidism. V is TRBV19 and J is TRBJ2-1; TRBD2 matches at 11 bases. The CDR3 loop is CASRDFSGRGNEQFF. The CDR3 nucleotides read TGTGCCAGTAGGGATTTTAGCGGGAGGGGGAATGAGCAGTTCTTC.